This TCR beta chain emerged from a study of CD8 T cells in ankylosing spondylitis. The CDR3 covers 13 residues. The V and J ends lost 8 bases and 6 bases respectively, with 16 bases between them. The germline V gene has CDR1 SGHRS and CDR2 YFSETQ. This clonotype was counted between two and nine times. Its antigen is not identified. Study-level points and caveats: Peripheral blood samples showed relatively rare disease-linked clones, and these clones were CD8+. It was reported that disease-linked clones were significantly enriched in matched ankylosing spondylitis synovial fluid. Previously reported in reactive arthritis synovial fluid and blood were some of the motif variants. Fewer than 10 highly homologous variants made up a TCR beta motif that seemed to typify ankylosing spondylitis blood.

It was by quantitative 5'-RACE with molecular barcodes that TCR beta libraries were made. TCRdb analysed the 5' RACE reads with MiXCR anew, one entry per CDR3 protein. In the table there are some 840,000 distinct CDR3 sequences, approximately 12% of which are singletons. The TCR originated in a male donor with ankylosing spondylitis. This sequence joins TRBV5-1 and TRBJ2-3; D possibly corresponds to TRBD2 (5 bases). Sequences were obtained from blood, either unsorted or a sorted T cell fraction (not recorded which). The CDR3 region has the DNA TGCGCCAGTTCCCTTAGCGCGCCGGATACGCAGTATTTT. It yields the protein CASSLSAPDTQYF. Supplemented by reference TRBV5-1 and TRBJ2-3, the full variable domain reads KAGVTQTPRYLIKTRGQQVTLSCSPISGHRSVSWYQQTPGQGLQFLFEYFSETQRNKGNFPGRFSGRQFSNSRSEMNVSTLELGDSALYLCASSLSAPDTQYFGPGTRLTVL.